This T cell receptor beta chain was retrieved from a study of CD8+ T cells in alopecia areata. Study outcomes and limitations: Scalp sample data also include resident alphabeta T cells from normal skin. Affected scalp, especially in alopecia totalis/universalis, had a higher clonality than normal scalp did.

Points on this clone: Antigen: not known.

There are 14 residues in the CDR3. Trimming stripped 3 bases from V and 4 bases from J, with 10 bases between. Germline V gene lookup returns CDR1 LGHNA and CDR2 YNFKEQ. TCR sequencing used cDNA made by reverse transcription of extracted RNA. Here immunoSEQ multiplex PCR was the method, and the copy in TCRdb shows in-frame clones only, minus some. The sample includes about 190,000 clones, 50% to 70% of them seen just once. The genes are TRBV4-2 and TRBJ2-1; possibly TRBD1 for D (7 bases). This sequence originates from a human donor with alopecia areata. This specimen was CD4+ T cells sorted from blood, taken at week 0. The CDR3 nucleotides read TGTGCCAGCAGCCAGGAGGGACAGTACAATGAGCAGTTCTTC. This encodes CASSQEGQYNEQFF.